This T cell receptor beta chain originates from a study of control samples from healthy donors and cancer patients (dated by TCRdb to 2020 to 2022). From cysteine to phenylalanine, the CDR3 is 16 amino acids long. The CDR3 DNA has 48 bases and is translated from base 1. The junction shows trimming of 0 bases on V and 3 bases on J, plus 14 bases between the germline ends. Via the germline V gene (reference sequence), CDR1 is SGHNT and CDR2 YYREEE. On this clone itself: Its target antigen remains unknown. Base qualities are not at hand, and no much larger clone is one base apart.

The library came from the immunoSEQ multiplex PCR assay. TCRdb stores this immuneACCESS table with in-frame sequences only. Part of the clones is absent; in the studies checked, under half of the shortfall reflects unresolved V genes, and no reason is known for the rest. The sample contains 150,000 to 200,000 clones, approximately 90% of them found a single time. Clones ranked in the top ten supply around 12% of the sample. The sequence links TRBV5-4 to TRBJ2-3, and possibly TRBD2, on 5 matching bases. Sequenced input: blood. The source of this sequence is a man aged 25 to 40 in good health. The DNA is TGTGCCAGCAGCTTGGCGAAACGAGGACTGACAGATACGCAGTATTTT. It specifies CASSLAKRGLTDTQYF.